A selection of T cell receptor beta chains follows, all from one sample in a study of T-cell memory formation after mild COVID-19. TCRdb redid the calling of the 5' RACE reads with MiXCR, one entry per CDR3 protein. The sample has approximately 290,000 distinct CDR3 sequences; less than 20% are singletons. Sequenced input: PBMCs or a T cell subset sorted from them (not recorded which). Every receptor here comes from a man younger than 35 who had mild COVID-19 (a few samples of this study predate the infection). Cell type and time point are not known. Both conserved end residues are part of each CDR3. A D gene is named only where the DNA matches it firmly. Clone size is given for some rows only: seen once, a few or many times, or a class if the clone is expanded.

d_call | j_call | v_call | clone_size | cdr3_aa | cdr3_nt
TRBD1 | TRBJ2-7 | TRBV6-5 | few | CASRTGQAVSYEQYF | TGTGCCAGCAGAACGGGACAGGCGGTCTCCTACGAGCAGTACTTC
. | TRBJ2-5 | TRBV7-2 | many | CASEGGWETQYF | TGTGCCTCAGAGGGGGGATGGGAGACCCAGTACTTC
. | TRBJ2-2 | TRBV4-3 | many | CASSQEVAGRINTGELFF | TGCGCCAGCAGCCAAGAAGTGGCGGGCAGGATTAACACCGGGGAGCTGTTTTTT
. | TRBJ1-1 | TRBV11-2 | . | CASSLDGVSQAFF | TGTGCCAGCAGCTTAGATGGTGTCAGCCAAGCTTTCTTT
TRBD2 | TRBJ2-2 | TRBV28 | once | CASSLYPLAGRSGELFF | TGTGCCAGCAGTTTATACCCCCTAGCGGGGCGGTCCGGGGAGCTGTTTTTT
TRBD1 | TRBJ2-7 | TRBV9 | few | CASSDGTGGREQYF | TGTGCCAGCAGCGACGGGACAGGGGGCCGGGAGCAGTACTTC
. | TRBJ1-1 | TRBV6-2/TRBV6-3 | few | CASSYGGADEAFF | TGTGCCAGCAGTTACGGTGGGGCGGATGAAGCTTTCTTT
. | TRBJ2-1 | TRBV7-9 | . | CASSPQGGWSVLGNEQFF | TGTGCCAGCAGCCCACAGGGAGGCTGGTCGGTCCTGGGGAATGAGCAGTTCTTC
. | TRBJ1-1 | TRBV6-2/TRBV6-3 | . | CASSSGRGRTEAFF | TGTGCCAGCAGTTCCGGCCGCGGGCGGACTGAAGCTTTCTTT
TRBD1 | TRBJ1-5 | TRBV7-2 | few | CASSLARDRGPGSEPQHF | TGTGCCAGCAGCTTAGCCCGAGACAGGGGGCCCGGTAGTGAGCCCCAGCATTTT
. | TRBJ2-1 | TRBV9 | few | CASSAEIYNEQFF | TGTGCCAGCAGCGCAGAAATTTACAATGAGCAGTTCTTC
. | TRBJ2-7 | TRBV29-1 | . | CSAALTGITYEQYF | TGCAGCGCGGCCCTAACAGGGATAACCTACGAGCAGTACTTC
. | TRBJ2-3 | TRBV6-5 | . | CASSYRGARDTQYF | TGTGCCAGCAGTTACCGGGGGGCTCGCGATACGCAGTATTTT
. | TRBJ2-1 | TRBV16 | few | CASSQGAASSYNEQFF | TGTGCCAGCAGCCAAGGCGCTGCCAGCTCCTACAATGAGCAGTTCTTC
. | TRBJ2-5 | TRBV14 | few | CASSQTRGGWQTQYF | TGTGCCAGCAGCCAAACGAGGGGTGGTTGGCAGACCCAGTACTTC
. | TRBJ2-3 | TRBV27 | . | CASSPRLGRSADTQYF | TGTGCCAGCAGTCCACGACTAGGACGTTCCGCAGATACGCAGTATTTT
TRBD1 | TRBJ2-7 | TRBV30 | . | CAWSSPGQGFVGYF | TGTGCCTGGAGTTCTCCGGGACAGGGTTTTGTGGGGTACTTC
. | TRBJ2-3 | TRBV20-1 | . | CSARDPTGGSTDTQYF | TGCAGTGCTAGAGATCCTACTGGGGGTAGCACAGATACGCAGTATTTT
TRBD2 | TRBJ2-1 | TRBV9 | . | CASSVGVGRGQNEQFF | TGTGCCAGCAGCGTAGGCGTGGGGAGGGGCCAGAATGAGCAGTTCTTC
TRBD2 | TRBJ2-1 | TRBV5-5 | . | CASIAGGPADNEQFF | TGTGCCAGCATTGCGGGGGGGCCTGCTGACAATGAGCAGTTCTTC
. | TRBJ2-3 | TRBV29-1 | . | CSVDARENTDTQYF | TGCAGCGTTGATGCCAGGGAGAACACAGATACGCAGTATTTT
. | TRBJ2-7 | TRBV10-3 | many | CAISDPGTAEQYF | TGTGCCATCAGTGACCCCGGCACCGCCGAGCAGTACTTC
TRBD1 | TRBJ2-1 | TRBV7-9 | few | CAGDRANEQFF | TGTGCCGGGGACAGGGCTAATGAGCAGTTCTTC
TRBD1 | TRBJ1-1 | TRBV12-3/TRBV12-4 | . | CASSSRQGKGENTEAFF | TGTGCCAGCAGTTCCCGACAGGGTAAAGGGGAAAACACTGAAGCTTTCTTT
TRBD1 | TRBJ1-2 | TRBV7-2 | many | CASSSDRRNGYTF | TGTGCCAGCAGCTCGGACAGGCGTAATGGCTACACCTTC
. | TRBJ2-1 | TRBV4-1 | many | CASSQEGNNEQFF | TGCGCCAGCAGCCAAGAAGGCAACAATGAGCAGTTCTTC
. | TRBJ1-5 | TRBV6-1 | . | CASSDRRSGQPQHF | TGTGCCAGCAGTGATCGACGGTCAGGCCAGCCCCAGCATTTT
. | TRBJ2-2 | TRBV7-2 | few | CASSLALAANGELFF | TGTGCCAGCAGCTTAGCTCTAGCAGCGAACGGGGAGCTGTTTTTT
. | TRBJ2-2 | TRBV12-3/TRBV12-4 | few | CASIEGPINTGELFF | TGTGCCAGCATCGAAGGTCCTATCAACACCGGGGAGCTGTTTTTT
. | TRBJ2-7 | TRBV15 | . | CATSRRLPWGEQYF | TGTGCCACCAGCAGACGACTCCCCTGGGGCGAGCAGTACTTC
TRBD1 | TRBJ1-1 | TRBV29-1 | few | CSADRVTEAFF | TGCAGCGCAGACAGGGTTACTGAAGCTTTCTTT